This section outlines one T cell receptor beta chain sequence together with its context. By how much of the sample it makes up, this clonotype is large (0.1 to 1%). The antigen it binds to is not known. Base qualities are not at hand, and no much larger clone is one base apart. To prepare the library, PCR was applied. Sequenced on an Illumina HiSeq 2500. Clones were called with MiXCR by TCRdb after fastp trimmed the public reads at Q25, and only in-frame beta chains were retained. CDR3 protein duplicates are merged, each entry listing the most common genes and DNA. This sample has 8,000 or so distinct CDR3 sequences in its table, and around 13% of those were observed once. The top ten constitute 16% of the sample. The entry originates in a study of CXCR3 chemokines and chemotherapy response in bladder cancer (dated by TCRdb to the early 2020s). Describing the broader study: The study examined whether intratumoral CXCR3 chemokine system activity predicted chemotherapy response in human bladder cancer.

CDR1 and CDR2, per the germline V gene, are MNHNS and SASEGT. The CDR3 has 13 amino acids, counting the end cysteine and phenylalanine. The kept DNA is CDR3 alone, 39 bases in frame from the first base. This TCR derives from a human donor with bladder cancer that responded to neoadjuvant chemotherapy. The specimen was collected from a patient whose treatment included neoadjuvant chemotherapy. Recombination connected TRBV6-1 to TRBJ1-1; the D gene is possibly TRBD1, with 6 bases matching. The CDR3 protein sequence reads: CALTRQVFTEAFF. Here is the DNA: TGTGCGCTTACCCGACAGGTCTTCACTGAAGCTTTCTTT.